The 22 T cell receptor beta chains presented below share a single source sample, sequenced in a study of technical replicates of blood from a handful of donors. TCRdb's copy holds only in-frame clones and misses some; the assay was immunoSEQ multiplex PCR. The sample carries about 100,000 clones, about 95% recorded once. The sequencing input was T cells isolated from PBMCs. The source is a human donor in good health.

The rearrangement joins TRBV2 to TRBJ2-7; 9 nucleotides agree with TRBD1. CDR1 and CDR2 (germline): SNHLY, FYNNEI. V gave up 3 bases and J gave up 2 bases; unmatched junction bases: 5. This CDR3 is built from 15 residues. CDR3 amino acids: CASSDSGTGTYEQYF. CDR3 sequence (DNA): TGTGCCAGCAGTGATTCCGGGACAGGGACCTACGAGCAGTACTTC.

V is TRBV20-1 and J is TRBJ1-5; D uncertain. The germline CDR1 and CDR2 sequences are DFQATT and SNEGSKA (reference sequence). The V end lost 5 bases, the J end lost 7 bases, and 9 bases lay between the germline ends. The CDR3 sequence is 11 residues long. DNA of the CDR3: TGCAGTGCTCTAGCTATCCAGCCCCAGCATTTT. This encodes CSALAIQPQHF.

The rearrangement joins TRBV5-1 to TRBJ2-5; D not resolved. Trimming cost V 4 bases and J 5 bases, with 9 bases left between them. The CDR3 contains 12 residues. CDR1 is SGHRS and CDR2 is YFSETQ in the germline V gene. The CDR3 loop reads CASSVLSETQYF. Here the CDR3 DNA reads TGCGCCAGCAGCGTCCTAAGTGAGACCCAGTACTTC.

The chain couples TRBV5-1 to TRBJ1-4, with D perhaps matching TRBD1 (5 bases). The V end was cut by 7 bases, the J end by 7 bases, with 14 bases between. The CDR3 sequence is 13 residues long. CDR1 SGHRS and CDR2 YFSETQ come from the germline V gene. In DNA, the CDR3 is TGCGCCAGCGGCCCGGGACTGAGTGAAAAACTGTTTTTT. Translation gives CASGPGLSEKLFF.

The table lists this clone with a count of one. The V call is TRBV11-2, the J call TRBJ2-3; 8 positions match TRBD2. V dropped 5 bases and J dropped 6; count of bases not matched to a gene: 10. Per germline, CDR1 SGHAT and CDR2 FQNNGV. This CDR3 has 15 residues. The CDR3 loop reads CASSHLRGGPDTQYF. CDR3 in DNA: TGTGCCAGCAGCCACCTTCGCGGGGGGCCCGATACGCAGTATTTT.

For the CDR3, the DNA is TGTGCCAGCAGCTCCCTCGGGGATTGGGGTCAGCCCCAGCATTTT. Its translation is CASSSLGDWGQPQHF. This chain uses TRBV7-8 with TRBJ1-5, with no clear D. CDR1 and CDR2 (germline): SGHVS, FQNEAQ. The CDR3 runs 15 residues. Trimming shortened V by 4 bases and J by 6 bases, and 16 bases separated the two germline ends.

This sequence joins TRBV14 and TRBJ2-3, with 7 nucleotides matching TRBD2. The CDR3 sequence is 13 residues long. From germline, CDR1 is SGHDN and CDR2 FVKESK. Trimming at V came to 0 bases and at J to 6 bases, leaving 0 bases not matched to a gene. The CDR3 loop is CASSQEGGDTQYF. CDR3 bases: TGTGCCAGCAGCCAAGAGGGGGGGGATACGCAGTATTTT.

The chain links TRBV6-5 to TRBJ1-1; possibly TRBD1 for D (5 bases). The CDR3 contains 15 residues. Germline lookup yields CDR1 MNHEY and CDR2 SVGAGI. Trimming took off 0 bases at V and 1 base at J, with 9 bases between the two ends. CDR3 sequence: CASSYSDNQNTEAFF. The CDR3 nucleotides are TGTGCCAGCAGTTACTCGGACAACCAGAACACTGAAGCTTTCTTT.

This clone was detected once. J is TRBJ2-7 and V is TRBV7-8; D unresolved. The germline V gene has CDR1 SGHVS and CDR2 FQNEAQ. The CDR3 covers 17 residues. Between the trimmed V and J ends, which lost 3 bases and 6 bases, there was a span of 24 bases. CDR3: CASSLAPSPTPTGEQYF. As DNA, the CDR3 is TGTGCCAGCAGCTTGGCCCCATCCCCCACGCCGACGGGCGAGCAGTACTTC.

The CDR3 nucleotides are TGTGCCAGCAGTTCCACTAGCGGGAGTATGCTCGAGCAGTACTTC. Its protein is CASSSTSGSMLEQYF. The chain combines TRBV28 with TRBJ2-7; 11 bases are shared with TRBD2. CDR1 is MDHEN and CDR2 is SYDVKM in the germline V gene. V trimming: 4 bases; J trimming: 6 bases; junction bases outside the gene matches: 8. The CDR3 has 15 amino acids.

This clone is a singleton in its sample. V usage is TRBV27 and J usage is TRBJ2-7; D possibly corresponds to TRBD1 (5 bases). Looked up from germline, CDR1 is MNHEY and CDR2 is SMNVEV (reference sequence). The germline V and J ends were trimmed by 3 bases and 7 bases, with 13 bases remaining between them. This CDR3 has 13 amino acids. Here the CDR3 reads CASSLGRAREQYF. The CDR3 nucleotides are TGTGCCAGCAGTTTGGGCAGGGCAAGGGAGCAGTACTTC.

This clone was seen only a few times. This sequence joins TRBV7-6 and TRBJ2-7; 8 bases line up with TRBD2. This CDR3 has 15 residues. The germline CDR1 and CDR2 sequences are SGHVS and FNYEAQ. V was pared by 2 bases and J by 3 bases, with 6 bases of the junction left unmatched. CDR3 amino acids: CASSLISGSFYEQYF. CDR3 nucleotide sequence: TGTGCCAGCAGCTTAATCAGCGGGAGTTTCTACGAGCAGTACTTC. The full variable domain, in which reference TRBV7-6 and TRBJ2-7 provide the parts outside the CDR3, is GAGVSQSPRYKVTKRGQDVALRCDPISGHVSLYWYRQALGQGPEFLTYFNYEAQQDKSGLPNDRFSAERPEGSISTLTIQRTEQRDSAMYRCASSLISGSFYEQYFGPGTRLTVT.

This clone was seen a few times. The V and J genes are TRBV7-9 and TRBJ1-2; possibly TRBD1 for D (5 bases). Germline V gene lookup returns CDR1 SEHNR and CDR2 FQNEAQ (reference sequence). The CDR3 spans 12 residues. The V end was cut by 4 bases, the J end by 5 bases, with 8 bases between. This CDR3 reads CASSSGTYGYTF. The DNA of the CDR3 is TGTGCCAGCAGCTCCGGGACTTATGGCTACACCTTC.

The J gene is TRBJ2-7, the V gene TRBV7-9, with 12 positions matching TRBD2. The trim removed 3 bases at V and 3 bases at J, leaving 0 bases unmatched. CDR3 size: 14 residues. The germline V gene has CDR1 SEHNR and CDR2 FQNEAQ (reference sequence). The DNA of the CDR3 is TGTGCCAGCAGCTTGGGACTAGCGGGCTACGAGCAGTACTTC. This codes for CASSLGLAGYEQYF.

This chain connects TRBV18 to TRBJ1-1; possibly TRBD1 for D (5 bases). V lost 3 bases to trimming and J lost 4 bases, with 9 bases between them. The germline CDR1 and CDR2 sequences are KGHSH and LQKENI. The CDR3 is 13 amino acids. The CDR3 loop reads CASSPAGVTEAFF. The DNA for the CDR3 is TGTGCCAGCTCACCTGCGGGGGTCACTGAAGCTTTCTTT.

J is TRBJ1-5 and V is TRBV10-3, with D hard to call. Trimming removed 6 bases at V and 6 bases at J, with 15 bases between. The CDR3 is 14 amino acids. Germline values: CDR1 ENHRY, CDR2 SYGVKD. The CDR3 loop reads CAISPGEEGQPQHF. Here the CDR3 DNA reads TGTGCCATCAGCCCCGGAGAAGAGGGTCAGCCCCAGCATTTT.

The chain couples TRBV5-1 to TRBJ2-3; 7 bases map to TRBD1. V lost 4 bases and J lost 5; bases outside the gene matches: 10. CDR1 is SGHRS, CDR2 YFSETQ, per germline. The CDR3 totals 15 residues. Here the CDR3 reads CASSPGTAAQDTQYF. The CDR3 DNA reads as TGCGCCAGCAGCCCGGGGACAGCGGCCCAAGATACGCAGTATTTT.

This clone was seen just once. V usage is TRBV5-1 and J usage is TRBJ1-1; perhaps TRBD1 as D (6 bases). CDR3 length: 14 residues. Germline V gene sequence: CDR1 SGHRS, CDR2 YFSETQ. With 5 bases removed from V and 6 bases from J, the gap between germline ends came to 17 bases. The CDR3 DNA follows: TGCGCCAGCAGTAGGGACGAGTACAGGGCTGAAGCTTTCTTT. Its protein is CASSRDEYRAEAFF. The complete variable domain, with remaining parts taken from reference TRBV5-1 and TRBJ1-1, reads KAGVTQTPRYLIKTRGQQVTLSCSPISGHRSVSWYQQTPGQGLQFLFEYFSETQRNKGNFPGRFSGRQFSNSRSEMNVSTLELGDSALYLCASSRDEYRAEAFFGQGTRLTVV.

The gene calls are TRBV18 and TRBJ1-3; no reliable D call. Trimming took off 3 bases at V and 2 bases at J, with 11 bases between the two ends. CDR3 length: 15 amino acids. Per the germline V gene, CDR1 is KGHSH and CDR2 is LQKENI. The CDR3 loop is CASSPALRAGNTIYF. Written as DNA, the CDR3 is TGTGCCAGCTCACCCGCATTGAGGGCTGGAAACACCATATATTTT. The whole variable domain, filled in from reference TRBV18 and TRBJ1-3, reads NAGVMQNPRHLVRRRGQEARLRCSPMKGHSHVYWYRQLPEEGLKFMVYLQKENIIDESGMPKERFSAEFPKEGPSILRIQQVVRGDSAAYFCASSPALRAGNTIYFGEGSWLTVV.

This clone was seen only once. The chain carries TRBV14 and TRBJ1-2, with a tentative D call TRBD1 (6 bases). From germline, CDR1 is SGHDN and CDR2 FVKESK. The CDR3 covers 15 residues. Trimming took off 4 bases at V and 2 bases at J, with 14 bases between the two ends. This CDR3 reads CASSPDTGSNYGYTF. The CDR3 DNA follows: TGTGCCAGCAGCCCGGATACAGGGTCAAACTATGGCTACACCTTC. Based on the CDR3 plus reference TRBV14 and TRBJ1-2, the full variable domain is EAGVTQFPSHSVIEKGQTVTLRCDPISGHDNLYWYRRVMGKEIKFLLHFVKESKQDESGMPNNRFLAERTGGTYSTLKVQPAELEDSGVYFCASSPDTGSNYGYTFGSGTRLTVV.

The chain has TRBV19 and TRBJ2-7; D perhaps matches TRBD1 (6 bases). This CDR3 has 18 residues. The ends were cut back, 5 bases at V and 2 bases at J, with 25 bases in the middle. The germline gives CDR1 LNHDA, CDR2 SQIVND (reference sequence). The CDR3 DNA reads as TGTGCCAGTAGTCGTATCGGGACGGGACAAAGTGCACCCTACGAGCAGTACTTC. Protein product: CASSRIGTGQSAPYEQYF.

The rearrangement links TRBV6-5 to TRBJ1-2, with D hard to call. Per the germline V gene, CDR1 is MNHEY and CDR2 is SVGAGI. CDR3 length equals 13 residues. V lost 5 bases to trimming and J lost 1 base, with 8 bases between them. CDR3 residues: CASSNNVNYGYTF. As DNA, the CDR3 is TGTGCCAGCAGTAATAATGTTAACTATGGCTACACCTTC.